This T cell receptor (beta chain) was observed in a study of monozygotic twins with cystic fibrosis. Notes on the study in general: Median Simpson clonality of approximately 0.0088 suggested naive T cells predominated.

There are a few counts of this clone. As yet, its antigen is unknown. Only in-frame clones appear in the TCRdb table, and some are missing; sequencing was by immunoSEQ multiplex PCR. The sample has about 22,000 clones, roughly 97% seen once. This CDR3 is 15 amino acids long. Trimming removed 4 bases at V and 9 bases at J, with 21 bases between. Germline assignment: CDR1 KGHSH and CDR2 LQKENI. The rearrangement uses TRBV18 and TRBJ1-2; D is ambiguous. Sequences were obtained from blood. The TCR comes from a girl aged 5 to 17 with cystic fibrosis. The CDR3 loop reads CASSQHGESGLSYTF. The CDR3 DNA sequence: TGTGCCAGCTCACAGCACGGGGAATCAGGTCTGAGCTACACCTTC.